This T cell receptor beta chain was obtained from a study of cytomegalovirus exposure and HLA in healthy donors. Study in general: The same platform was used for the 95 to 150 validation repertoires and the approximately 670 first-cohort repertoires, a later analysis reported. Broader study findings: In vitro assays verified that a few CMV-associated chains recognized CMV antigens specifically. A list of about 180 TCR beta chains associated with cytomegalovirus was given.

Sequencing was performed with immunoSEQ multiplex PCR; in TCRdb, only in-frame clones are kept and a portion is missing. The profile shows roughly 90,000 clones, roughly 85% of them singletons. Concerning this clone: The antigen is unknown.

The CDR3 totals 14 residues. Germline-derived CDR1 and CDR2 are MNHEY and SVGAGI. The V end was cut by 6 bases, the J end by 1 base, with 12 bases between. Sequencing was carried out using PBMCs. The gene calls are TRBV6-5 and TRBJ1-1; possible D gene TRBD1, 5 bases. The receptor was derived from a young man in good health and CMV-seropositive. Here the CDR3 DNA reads TGTGCCAGCAGAGCGACAGCGAGGAACACTGAAGCTTTCTTT. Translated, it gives CASRATARNTEAFF.